What follows are 8 T cell receptor beta chains derived from one specimen sequenced in a study of cytomegalovirus exposure and HLA in healthy donors. Vbeta (60) and Jbeta (13) primers were used in the PCR. Repertoires were generated with immunoSEQ multiplex PCR, while TCRdb's copy carries only in-frame clones and drops some. The sample includes about 140,000 clones, 70% of them seen just once. The sample taken for sequencing was PBMCs. The source of these receptors is a woman between 25 and 40 years old in good health and CMV-seronegative.

The CDR3 sequence is CASSRGVTDTQYF. The DNA of the CDR3 is TGCGCCAGCAGCCGGGGGGTTACAGATACGCAGTATTTT. V usage is TRBV5-1 and J usage is TRBJ2-3; 7 nucleotides align to TRBD2. V dropped 4 bases and J dropped 3; count of bases not matched to a gene: 2. Germline CDR1 and CDR2: SGHRS and YFSETQ. The CDR3 contains 13 residues.

V gene TRBV7-2 combines with J gene TRBJ1-5, with D tentatively TRBD1 (5 bases). Trimming removed 1 base at V and 0 bases at J, with 13 bases between. This CDR3 spans 17 amino acids. From germline, CDR1 is SGHTA and CDR2 FQGNSA. CDR3 loop: CASSLEVATDSNQPQHF. The DNA of the CDR3 is TGTGCCAGCAGCTTAGAAGTTGCGACAGATAGCAATCAGCCCCAGCATTTT.

The rearrangement uses TRBV4-1 and TRBJ2-7, with D uncertain. The V and J ends lost 0 bases and 2 bases respectively, with 14 bases between them. The CDR3 has 16 amino acids. Germline assignment: CDR1 MGHRA and CDR2 YSYEKL. The CDR3 reads CASSQEEKFSPYEQYF. The CDR3 DNA follows: TGCGCCAGCAGCCAAGAGGAGAAGTTTTCACCCTACGAGCAGTACTTC.

Concerning this clone: This CDR3 is also generated by other DNA sequences in the sample. The CDR3 protein is CASSPGLAGNTGELFF. CDR3 sequence (DNA): TGCGCCAGCAGCCCGGGACTAGCCGGGAACACCGGGGAGCTGTTTTTT. The V call is TRBV5-1, the J call TRBJ2-2; 9 bases agree with TRBD2. Germline CDR1 SGHRS, CDR2 YFSETQ. V lost 4 bases, J lost 1 base, and 5 bases stayed unmatched. This CDR3 is 16 amino acids long.

V usage is TRBV5-4 and J usage is TRBJ2-5; 8 bases agree with TRBD2. J lost 2 bases, V lost 0 bases, and 9 bases had no gene match. CDR1 and CDR2 (germline): SGHNT, YYREEE (reference sequence). This CDR3 contains 17 residues. The CDR3 loop reads CASSLGPGGRDQETQYF. The DNA of the CDR3 is TGTGCCAGCAGCTTGGGTCCGGGGGGGAGAGATCAAGAGACCCAGTACTTC.

The sample holds one count of this clone. The J gene is TRBJ2-4, the V gene TRBV20-1; a possible D gene is TRBD2 (6 bases). Germline V gene lookup returns CDR1 DFQATT and CDR2 SNEGSKA (reference sequence). V dropped 7 bases and J dropped 5 bases, with 9 bases sitting between them. The CDR3 contains 11 residues. The CDR3 loop reads CSVGGQNIQYF. CDR3 DNA sequence: TGCAGTGTGGGGGGACAAAACATTCAGTACTTC.

V and J are TRBV6-1 and TRBJ1-5; D remains ambiguous. From germline, CDR1 is MNHNS and CDR2 SASEGT. Deletions cut 4 bases from V and 7 bases from J, with 14 bases between. The CDR3 runs 14 residues. The DNA of the CDR3 is TGTGCCAGCAGTGCAGACACTGCCAGCCAGCCCCAGCATTTT. Protein sequence: CASSADTASQPQHF.

Only a few counts were recorded for this clone. The V call is TRBV19, the J call TRBJ1-3, with TRBD1 identical over 7 bases. Germline lookup yields CDR1 LNHDA and CDR2 SQIVND (reference sequence). CDR3 length: 13 amino acids. After removal of 8 bases from V and 0 bases from J, the junction contained 1 base not matched to a gene. CDR3 residues: CASRTGSGNTIYF. The CDR3 DNA sequence: TGTGCCAGTCGGACAGGCTCTGGAAACACCATATATTTT.